This T cell receptor beta chain appears in the sequencing data of a study of blood T cell repertoires in COVID-19. The overall study: Donors in the United States, Italy and Spain gave samples during acute or convalescent COVID-19. Sample material is recorded as cDNA or gDNA derived from T cells, B-cell-depleted T cells, or PBMCs.

CDR1 is MNHEY and CDR2 is SVGAGI in the germline V gene. Trimming pared 6 bases from V and 3 bases from J, leaving 11 bases between. CDR3 length equals 13 residues. Original processing notes: Estimation of nucleated cell counts relied on the amplification of reference gene primers. Profiling relied on immunoSEQ multiplex PCR, and the TCRdb table lists in-frame clones only, not all of them. V and J calls and clone size are copied from that table; D and trimming were computed from the DNA. The repertoire holds a few hundred thousand clones, approximately 81% seen once, with less than 11% in the top ten.

The TCR was taken from a woman of 80 years or more with acute or convalescent COVID-19. Sequencing was done on a sample of peripheral blood. The V and J genes are TRBV6-5 and TRBJ1-1, with a weak D call TRBD1 (5 bases). CDR3 coding DNA: TGTGCCAGCAGCGTCCAGGGTGACACTGAAGCTTTCTTT. Its protein is CASSVQGDTEAFF.